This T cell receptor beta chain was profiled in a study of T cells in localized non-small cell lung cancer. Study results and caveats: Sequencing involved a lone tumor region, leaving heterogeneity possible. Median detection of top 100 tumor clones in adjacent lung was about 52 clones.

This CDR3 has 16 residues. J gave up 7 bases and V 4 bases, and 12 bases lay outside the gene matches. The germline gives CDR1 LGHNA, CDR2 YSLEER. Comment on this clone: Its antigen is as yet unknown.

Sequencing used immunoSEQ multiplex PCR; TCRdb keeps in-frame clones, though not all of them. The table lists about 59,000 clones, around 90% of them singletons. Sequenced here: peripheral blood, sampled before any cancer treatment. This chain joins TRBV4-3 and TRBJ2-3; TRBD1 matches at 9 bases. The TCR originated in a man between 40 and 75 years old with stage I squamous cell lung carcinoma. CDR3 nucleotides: TGCGCCAGCAGCCCTAAGAGGGACAGGGTTCGAAATACGCAGTATTTT. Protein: CASSPKRDRVRNTQYF.